This is a list of T cell receptor beta chains from one sample in a study of post-analysis software for immune sequencing data. TCRdb itself ran the PCR reads through MiXCR, one entry per CDR3 protein. The profile shows some 240,000 distinct CDR3 sequences, 35% to 45% of them singletons. The sample comprised blood. The source of these receptors is a girl under 18 with multiple sclerosis. CDR3s include the opening cysteine and the closing phenylalanine or tryptophan. A D gene is named only where the DNA matches it firmly. A clone size is listed for some rows: how often the clone was seen (once, few, many), or a class if it is expanded.

j_call clone_size v_call d_call cdr3_nt cdr3_aa
TRBJ1-2 many TRBV12-3/TRBV12-4 - TGTGCCAGCAGTTTAGTGTCCAACTATGGCTACACCTTC CASSLVSNYGYTF
TRBJ2-3 many TRBV3-1 - TGTGCCAGCAGCCAAGTACGGGGGAGCACAGATACGCAGTATTTT CASSQVRGSTDTQYF
TRBJ2-6 - TRBV7-2 TRBD1 TGTGCCAGCAGCTCCCGGGACAGGCAATCCTCTGGGGCCAACGTCCTGACTTTC CASSSRDRQSSGANVLTF
TRBJ1-6 many TRBV3-1 - TGTGCCAGCAGCCAGCTCGATGGGCAGAATTCACCCCTCCACTTT CASSQLDGQNSPLHF
TRBJ2-4 many TRBV5-1 - TGCGCCAGCACTACCGGGGCTGATCTAATCAAAAACATTCAGTACTTC CASTTGADLIKNIQYF
TRBJ2-5 few TRBV28 TRBD2 TGTGCCAGCAGTCCGCTGGGACTAGCGGGGGGGTTACAAGAGACCCAGTACTTC CASSPLGLAGGLQETQYF
TRBJ2-5 many TRBV10-3 - TGTGCCATCCGGGGTGGAGGAAAAGAGACCCAGTACTTC CAIRGGGKETQYF
TRBJ2-1 - TRBV18 TRBD2 TGTGCCAGCTCACCCGGGGGGTCGCCAGGGTACAATGAGCAGTTCTTC CASSPGGSPGYNEQFF
TRBJ2-3 - TRBV27 - TGTGCCAGCAAACCCGGGACGTTAACAGATACGCAGTATTTT CASKPGTLTDTQYF
TRBJ2-3 many TRBV7-2 - TGTGCCAGCAGCTTATGGGCGAGAGGCACAGATACGCAGTATTTT CASSLWARGTDTQYF
TRBJ2-3 - TRBV20-1 TRBD2 TGCAGTGCTAGAGATCGGGCGCGGGAGCACGCCACAGATACGCAGTATTTT CSARDRAREHATDTQYF
TRBJ1-2 - TRBV4-1 - TGCGCCAGCAGCCCGACAGGACCTTCTAACTATGGCTACACCTTC CASSPTGPSNYGYTF
TRBJ1-2 many TRBV20-1 TRBD1 TGCAGTGCAGTGGGCGCCAGGGGGAAAAACTATGGCTACACCTTC CSAVGARGKNYGYTF
TRBJ2-1 - TRBV10-3 - TGTGCCATCAGCTCGGAAGGGACTTCCCGCTACAATGAGCAGTTCTTC CAISSEGTSRYNEQFF